These T cell receptor beta chains were read from a single sample in a study of persistence of HIV-infected CD4 T cells. For these TCRs, the target antigens are not known. Using immunoSEQ multiplex PCR, the repertoire was profiled, and TCRdb retains in-frame clones only, with some absent. The top ten clones hold about 1.3% of a sample with more than 35,000 clones, about 91% of them seen once. Sequences were derived from CD4+ T cells sorted from PBMCs after approximately 19-hour stimulation, sampled from a patient who received antiretroviral therapy. The source of these receptors is an adult man with HIV who was CMV-seropositive. CDR3s include the opening cysteine and the closing phenylalanine or tryptophan. The D gene is left open where the match is weak. The listing skips clone size in some rows; elsewhere it reads once, few, many or a size class.

J | V | D | size | CDR3 | DNA
TRBJ2-4 | TRBV6-5 | - | - | CASRTGLAKNIQYF | TGTGCCAGCAGGACAGGATTAGCCAAAAACATTCAGTACTTC
TRBJ1-6 | TRBV6-4 | - | few | CASSDSGNNSPLHF | TGTGCCAGCAGTGACTCGGGAAATAATTCACCCCTCCACTTT
TRBJ2-2 | TRBV9 | TRBD1 | once | CASSVRGRSRGELFF | TGTGCCAGCAGCGTGAGGGGGCGTTCTCGCGGGGAGCTGTTTTTT
TRBJ2-6 | TRBV27 | - | once | CASRPETAGANVLTF | TGTGCCAGCAGGCCAGAGACAGCTGGGGCCAACGTCCTGACTTTC
TRBJ1-1 | TRBV5-1 | TRBD1 | - | CASSFRDRLNTEAFF | TGCGCCAGCAGCTTCCGGGACAGGCTTAACACTGAAGCTTTCTTT
TRBJ2-3 | TRBV24-1 | - | - | CATSDRRQGGQYF | TGTGCCACCAGTGACCGAAGACAGGGAGGGCAGTATTTT
TRBJ2-5 | TRBV3-1/TRBV3-2 | - | - | CASSQEHFQETQYF | TGTGCCAGCAGCCAAGAACACTTCCAAGAGACCCAGTACTTC
TRBJ2-2 | TRBV5-1 | TRBD1 | - | CASSFDRGNTGELFF | TGCGCCAGCAGCTTTGACAGGGGTAACACCGGGGAGCTGTTTTTT
TRBJ2-4 | TRBV3-1/TRBV3-2 | TRBD2 | - | CASSQEGTSKNIQYF | TGTGCCAGCAGCCAAGAAGGGACTAGCAAAAACATTCAGTACTTC
TRBJ2-1 | TRBV6-4 | - | - | CASSDSNRVFF | TGTGCCAGCAGTGACTCTAACCGGGTCTTCTTC
TRBJ2-1 | TRBV14 | - | - | CASSPMVGYRSYNEQFF | TGTGCCAGCAGCCCCATGGTGGGCTACCGCTCCTACAATGAGCAGTTCTTC
TRBJ1-2 | TRBV18 | TRBD1 | - | CASSPSGTVFGDGYTF | TGTGCCAGCTCACCGTCCGGGACAGTTTTCGGGGATGGCTACACCTTC
TRBJ1-1 | TRBV2 | - | - | CASSEARGGSTEAFF | TGTGCCAGCAGTGAAGCGCGTGGCGGTAGCACTGAAGCTTTCTTT
TRBJ1-1 | TRBV10-3 | TRBD1 | - | CAISEPGQGNTEAFF | TGTGCCATCAGTGAGCCGGGACAGGGCAACACTGAAGCTTTCTTT
TRBJ1-5 | TRBV2 | TRBD1 | - | CASSRAGGNQPQHF | TGTGCCAGCAGTCGGGCAGGGGGTAATCAGCCCCAGCATTTT
TRBJ2-7 | TRBV4-2 | - | - | CASSPDPSYEQYF | TGTGCCAGCAGCCCAGATCCCTCCTACGAGCAGTACTTC
TRBJ1-1 | TRBV2 | - | - | CASSERSSIGGNTEAFF | TGTGCCAGCAGTGAAAGGAGTTCTATCGGGGGCAACACTGAAGCTTTCTTT
TRBJ1-1 | TRBV29-1 | - | - | CSVFVRSTEAFF | TGCAGCGTTTTTGTACGTAGCACTGAAGCTTTCTTT
TRBJ1-1 | TRBV12-3/TRBV12-4 | - | - | CASSRNTEAFF | TGTGCCAGCAGTCGGAACACTGAAGCTTTCTTT
TRBJ1-4 | TRBV3-1/TRBV3-2 | TRBD1 | - | CASSHNRQGVQEKLFF | TGTGCCAGCAGCCACAACCGACAGGGGGTTCAGGAAAAACTGTTTTTT
TRBJ1-5 | TRBV6-5 | - | few | CASIPQGFDKQPQHF | TGTGCCAGCATACCACAGGGATTCGACAAACAGCCCCAGCATTTT
TRBJ2-1 | TRBV5-5 | - | - | CASSLVGYGEQFF | TGTGCCAGCAGCTTGGTAGGGTACGGTGAGCAGTTCTTC
TRBJ2-7 | TRBV5-5 | TRBD1 | - | CASSSSGTGWVEQYF | TGTGCCAGCAGCTCCTCCGGGACAGGGTGGGTCGAGCAGTACTTC
TRBJ1-1 | TRBV10-3 | TRBD1 | - | CAISEFAGQGAGMNTEAFF | TGTGCCATCAGTGAGTTCGCGGGACAGGGGGCCGGCATGAACACTGAAGCTTTCTTT
TRBJ1-2 | TRBV15 | - | - | CATSRDTNYGYTF | TGTGCCACCAGCAGGGATACGAACTATGGCTACACCTTC
TRBJ2-5 | TRBV2 | TRBD1 | - | CATGQAERETQYF | TGTGCCACGGGACAGGCGGAGAGAGAGACCCAGTACTTC
TRBJ2-1 | TRBV28 | TRBD2 | - | CASSFLAGEAYNEQFF | TGTGCCAGCAGTTTCCTAGCGGGGGAGGCCTACAATGAGCAGTTCTTC
TRBJ2-5 | TRBV18 | - | - | CASSRQQETQYF | TGTGCCAGCTCACGGCAGCAAGAGACCCAGTACTTC
TRBJ1-5 | TRBV3-1/TRBV3-2 | - | - | CASSQEGVGSNQPQHF | TGTGCCAGCAGCCAAGAAGGGGTAGGGAGCAATCAGCCCCAGCATTTT
TRBJ2-7 | TRBV19 | - | - | CASSVQGPYEQYF | TGTGCCAGTAGTGTACAGGGACCCTACGAGCAGTACTTC
TRBJ1-5 | TRBV19 | TRBD1 | - | CASVGQTYQPQHF | TGTGCCAGTGTGGGACAGACCTATCAGCCCCAGCATTTT
TRBJ2-2 | TRBV5-5 | - | - | CASSSLAGELFF | TGTGCCAGCAGCTCATTGGCCGGGGAGCTGTTTTTT
TRBJ2-6 | TRBV18 | TRBD1 | - | CASSPIYGDRGLSGANVLTF | TGTGCCAGCTCACCGATCTACGGGGACAGGGGGCTTTCTGGGGCCAACGTCCTGACTTTC
TRBJ1-1 | TRBV19 | - | - | CASVWGRAEAFF | TGTGCCAGTGTTTGGGGGCGAGCTGAAGCTTTCTTT
TRBJ1-1 | TRBV7-3 | - | - | CASSLTTQDEAFF | TGTGCCAGCAGCTTAACGACACAGGATGAAGCTTTCTTT
TRBJ2-2 | TRBV12-3/TRBV12-4 | - | - | CATRPGPGELFF | TGTGCCACCCGGCCGGGGCCCGGGGAGCTGTTTTTT
TRBJ2-3 | TRBV18 | TRBD2 | once | CASSPSTSGGRPGITDTQYF | TGTGCCAGCTCACCATCGACTAGCGGAGGACGACCTGGGATCACAGATACGCAGTATTTT
TRBJ2-2 | TRBV19 | - | - | CASSIGGRGNTGELFF | TGTGCCAGTAGTATCGGGGGACGGGGAAACACCGGGGAGCTGTTTTTT
TRBJ1-3 | TRBV10-1 | - | - | CASSSGTSGNTIYF | TGCGCCAGCAGTTCCGGGACCTCTGGAAACACCATATATTTT
TRBJ1-4 | TRBV19 | TRBD1 | - | CASMSTGTGVATNEKLFF | TGTGCCAGTATGTCGACCGGGACAGGGGTTGCAACTAATGAAAAACTGTTTTTT
TRBJ1-3 | TRBV2 | - | once | CASSERGYTIYF | TGTGCCAGCAGTGAAAGAGGGTACACCATATATTTT
TRBJ2-3 | TRBV15 | TRBD2 | - | CATSRKGLAGERGDTQYF | TGTGCCACCAGCAGAAAGGGGCTAGCGGGAGAACGCGGAGATACGCAGTATTTT
TRBJ2-2 | TRBV9 | TRBD2 | once | CASSSTSANTGELFF | TGTGCCAGCAGTTCCACTAGCGCGAACACCGGGGAGCTGTTTTTT
TRBJ2-2 | TRBV4-2 | TRBD1 | - | CASSPRDRSTGELFF | TGTGCCAGCAGCCCACGGGACAGGTCCACCGGGGAGCTGTTTTTT
TRBJ2-1 | TRBV27 | TRBD1 | - | CASSISGTGYHEQFF | TGTGCCAGCAGTATATCCGGGACAGGGTATCATGAGCAGTTCTTC
TRBJ2-7 | TRBV5-1 | TRBD1 | - | CASRPTQGNYEQYF | TGCGCCAGCAGACCCACACAGGGGAATTACGAGCAGTACTTC
TRBJ2-4 | TRBV7-2 | - | few | CASSTPERINIQYF | TGTGCCAGCAGCACTCCTGAAAGGATAAACATTCAGTACTTC
TRBJ2-5 | TRBV7-8 | TRBD1 | - | CASSPWTGGRETQYF | TGTGCCAGCAGCCCCTGGACAGGGGGTCGGGAGACCCAGTACTTC